What follows are 2 T cell receptor beta chains derived from one specimen sequenced in a study of control samples from healthy donors and cancer patients. The repertoire was sequenced with immunoSEQ multiplex PCR; TCRdb's copy has only in-frame clones and lacks some. The sample has 100,000 to 150,000 clones; roughly 92% are singletons. Sequenced: blood. These receptors all stem from a man between 18 and 35 years old in good health.

A remark on this clone: Other DNA sequences in the same sample also yield this CDR3. This chain uses TRBV20-1 with TRBJ2-5; D not certain. The V end lost 1 base, the J end lost 4 bases, and 4 bases lay between the germline ends. Germline CDR1 reads DFQATT; CDR2 reads SNEGSKA (reference sequence). This CDR3 has 11 amino acids. The DNA for the CDR3 is TGCAGTGCTAGAGTACGAGAGACCCAGTACTTC. Translating it yields CSARVRETQYF.

The J gene is TRBJ2-5, the V gene TRBV27; possibly TRBD1 for D (6 bases). The germline V and J ends were trimmed by 6 bases and 3 bases, with 11 bases remaining between them. Germline assignment: CDR1 MNHEY and CDR2 SMNVEV (reference sequence). CDR3 length: 13 residues. The CDR3 DNA follows: TGTGCCAGCAGCCCGGACAGAGAAGAGACCCAGTACTTC. It is translated as CASSPDREETQYF.